This T cell receptor beta chain came from a study of cytomegalovirus exposure and HLA in healthy donors. Findings of the study overall: Upon later analysis, HLA-associated TCR beta chains proved more clonally expanded than other, equally common chains.

The PCR ran on 60 Vbeta and 13 Jbeta primers. Data came from immunoSEQ multiplex PCR; TCRdb stores just in-frame clones and leaves some out. The table shows 110,000 or so clones, with roughly 70% occurring only once. A single count supports this clone. What it recognizes is unknown. This CDR3 has 11 amino acids. CDR1 and CDR2 from the germline V gene are SEHNR and FQNEAQ (reference sequence). The sample taken for sequencing was PBMCs. The rearrangement joins TRBV7-9 to TRBJ2-5; no definite D call. The sequence came from a woman aged 40 to 49 in good health and CMV-seropositive. The CDR3 sequence: CSTSFSETQYF. CDR3 nucleotide sequence: TGTTCCACGTCGTTTTCGGAGACCCAGTACTTC.